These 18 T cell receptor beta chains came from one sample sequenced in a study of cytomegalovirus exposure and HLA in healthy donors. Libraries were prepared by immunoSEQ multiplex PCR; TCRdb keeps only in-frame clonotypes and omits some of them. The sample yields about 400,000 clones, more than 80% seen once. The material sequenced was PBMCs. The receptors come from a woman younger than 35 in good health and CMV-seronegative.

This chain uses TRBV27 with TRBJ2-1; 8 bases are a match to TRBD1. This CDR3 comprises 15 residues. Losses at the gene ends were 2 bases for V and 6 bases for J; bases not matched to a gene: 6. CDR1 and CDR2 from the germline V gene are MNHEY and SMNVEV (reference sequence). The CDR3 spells CASSLTGQGRNEQFF. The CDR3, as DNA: TGTGCCAGCAGTTTAACCGGACAGGGACGCAATGAGCAGTTCTTC.

CDR3 sequence (DNA): TGTGCCAGCAGCTCTGCTAGTAGCGGTGAGCAGTTCTTC. Its protein is CASSSASSGEQFF. This sequence joins TRBV7-7 and TRBJ2-1, with D possibly being TRBD2 (6 bases). This CDR3 contains 13 residues. CDR1 is SSHAT, CDR2 FNYEAQ, per germline (reference sequence). Trimming removed 4 bases at V and 9 bases at J, with 13 bases between.

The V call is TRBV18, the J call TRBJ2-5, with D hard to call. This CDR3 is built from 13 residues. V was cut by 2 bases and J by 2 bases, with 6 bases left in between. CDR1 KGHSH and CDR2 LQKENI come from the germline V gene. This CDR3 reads CASSPTQQETQYF. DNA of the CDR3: TGTGCCAGCTCACCAACTCAACAAGAGACCCAGTACTTC.

CDR3 DNA sequence: TGTGCCAGCAGCTTTGTGGGGCGTCCCACAGATACGCAGTATTTT. It encodes CASSFVGRPTDTQYF. The chain employs TRBV11-2 and TRBJ2-3; D might be TRBD1 (5 bases). The germline CDR1 and CDR2 sequences are SGHAT and FQNNGV. The CDR3 contains 15 residues. Trimming pared 3 bases from V and 2 bases from J, leaving 12 bases between.

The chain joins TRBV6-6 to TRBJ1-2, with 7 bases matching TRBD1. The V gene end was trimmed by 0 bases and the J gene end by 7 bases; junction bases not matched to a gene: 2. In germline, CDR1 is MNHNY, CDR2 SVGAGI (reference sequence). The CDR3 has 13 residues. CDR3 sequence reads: CASSYSTGFGYTF. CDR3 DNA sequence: TGTGCCAGCAGTTACTCGACAGGGTTTGGCTACACCTTC.

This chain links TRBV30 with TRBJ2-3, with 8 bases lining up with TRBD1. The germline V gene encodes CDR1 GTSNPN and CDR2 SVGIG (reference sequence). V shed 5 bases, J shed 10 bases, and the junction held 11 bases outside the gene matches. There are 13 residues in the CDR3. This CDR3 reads CAWGGQGSSPQYF. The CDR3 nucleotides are TGTGCCTGGGGAGGACAGGGTAGCAGTCCGCAGTATTTT.

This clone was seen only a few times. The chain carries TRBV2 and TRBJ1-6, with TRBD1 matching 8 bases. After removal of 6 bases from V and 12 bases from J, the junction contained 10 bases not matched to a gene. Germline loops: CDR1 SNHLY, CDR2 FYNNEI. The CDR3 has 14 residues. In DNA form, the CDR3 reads TGTGCCAGCAGAATTGGAGAACAGGGGGTACCCCTCCACTTT. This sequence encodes CASRIGEQGVPLHF.

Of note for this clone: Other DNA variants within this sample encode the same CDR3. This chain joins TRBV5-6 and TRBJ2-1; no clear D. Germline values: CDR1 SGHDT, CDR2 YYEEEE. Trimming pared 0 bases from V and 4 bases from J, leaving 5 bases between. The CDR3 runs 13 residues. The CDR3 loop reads CASSLGPYNEQFF. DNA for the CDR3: TGTGCCAGCAGCTTGGGTCCATACAATGAGCAGTTCTTC. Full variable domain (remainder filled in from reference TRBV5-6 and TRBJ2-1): DAGVTQSPTHLIKTRGQQVTLRCSPKSGHDTVSWYQQALGQGPQFIFQYYEEEERQRGNFPDRFSGHQFPNYSSELNVNALLLGDSALYLCASSLGPYNEQFFGPGTRLTVL.

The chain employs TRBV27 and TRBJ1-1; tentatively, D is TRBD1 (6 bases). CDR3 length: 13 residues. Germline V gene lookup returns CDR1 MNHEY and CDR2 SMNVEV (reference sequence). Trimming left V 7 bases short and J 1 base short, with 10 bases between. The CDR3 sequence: CASTGGRNTEAFF. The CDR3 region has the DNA TGTGCCAGCACCGGGGGGCGGAACACTGAAGCTTTCTTT.

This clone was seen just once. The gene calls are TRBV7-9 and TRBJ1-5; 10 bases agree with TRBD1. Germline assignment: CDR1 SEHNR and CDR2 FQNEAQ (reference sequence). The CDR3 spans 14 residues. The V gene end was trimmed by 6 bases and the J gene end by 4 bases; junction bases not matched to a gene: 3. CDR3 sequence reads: CASSRDRGNQPQHF. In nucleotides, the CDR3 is TGTGCCAGCAGTCGGGACAGGGGTAATCAGCCCCAGCATTTT.

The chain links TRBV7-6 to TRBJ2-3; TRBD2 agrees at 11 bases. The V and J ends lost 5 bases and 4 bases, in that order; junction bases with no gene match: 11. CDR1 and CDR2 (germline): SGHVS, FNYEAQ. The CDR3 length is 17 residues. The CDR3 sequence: CASSLDSGREISDTQYF. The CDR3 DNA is TGTGCCAGCAGCCTCGATAGCGGGAGGGAAATATCAGATACGCAGTATTTT.

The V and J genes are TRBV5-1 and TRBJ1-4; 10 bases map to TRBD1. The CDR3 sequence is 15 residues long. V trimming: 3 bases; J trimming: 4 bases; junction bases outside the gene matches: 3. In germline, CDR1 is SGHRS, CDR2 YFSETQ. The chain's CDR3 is CASSWRTGGNEKLFF. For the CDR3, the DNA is TGCGCCAGCAGCTGGCGGACAGGGGGTAATGAAAAACTGTTTTTT.

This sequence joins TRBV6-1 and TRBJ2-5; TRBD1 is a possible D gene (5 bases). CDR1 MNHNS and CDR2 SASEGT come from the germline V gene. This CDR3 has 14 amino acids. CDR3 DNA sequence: TGTGGGGTCGGCCACAGGAGCGTCCAAGAGACCCAGTACTTC. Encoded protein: CGVGHRSVQETQYF.

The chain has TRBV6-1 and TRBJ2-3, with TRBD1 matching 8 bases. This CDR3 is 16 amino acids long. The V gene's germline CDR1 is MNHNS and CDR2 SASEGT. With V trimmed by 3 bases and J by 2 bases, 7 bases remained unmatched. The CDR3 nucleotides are TGTGCCAGCAGTGAGGCGGGACAGGACCTCACAGATACGCAGTATTTT. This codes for CASSEAGQDLTDTQYF.

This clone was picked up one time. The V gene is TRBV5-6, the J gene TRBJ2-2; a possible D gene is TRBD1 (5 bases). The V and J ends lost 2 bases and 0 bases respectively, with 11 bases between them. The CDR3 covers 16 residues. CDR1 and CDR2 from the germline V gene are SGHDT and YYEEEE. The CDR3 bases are TGTGCCAGCAGCTTAGGGGCTAGACCGAACACCGGGGAGCTGTTTTTT. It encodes CASSLGARPNTGELFF.

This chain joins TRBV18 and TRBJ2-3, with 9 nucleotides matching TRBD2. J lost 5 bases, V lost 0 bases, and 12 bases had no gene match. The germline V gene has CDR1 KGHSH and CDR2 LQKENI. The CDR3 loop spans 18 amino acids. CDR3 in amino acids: CASSPPNAGGTHGDTQYF. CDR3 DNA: TGTGCCAGCTCACCACCGAACGCGGGAGGGACCCACGGAGATACGCAGTATTTT.

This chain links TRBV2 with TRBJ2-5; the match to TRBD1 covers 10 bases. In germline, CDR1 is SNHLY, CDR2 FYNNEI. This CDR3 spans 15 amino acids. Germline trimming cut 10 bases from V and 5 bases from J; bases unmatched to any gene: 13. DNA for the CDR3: TGTGCCACTCTAACTCCGGGACAGGGGCGGGAGACCCAGTACTTC. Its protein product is CATLTPGQGRETQYF.

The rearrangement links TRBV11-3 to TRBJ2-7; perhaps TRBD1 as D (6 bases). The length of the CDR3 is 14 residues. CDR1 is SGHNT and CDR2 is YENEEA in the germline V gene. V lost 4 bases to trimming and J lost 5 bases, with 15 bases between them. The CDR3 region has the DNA TGTGCCAGCAGCTCTAGTAGGGGGAACAACGAGCAGTACTTC. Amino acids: CASSSSRGNNEQYF.